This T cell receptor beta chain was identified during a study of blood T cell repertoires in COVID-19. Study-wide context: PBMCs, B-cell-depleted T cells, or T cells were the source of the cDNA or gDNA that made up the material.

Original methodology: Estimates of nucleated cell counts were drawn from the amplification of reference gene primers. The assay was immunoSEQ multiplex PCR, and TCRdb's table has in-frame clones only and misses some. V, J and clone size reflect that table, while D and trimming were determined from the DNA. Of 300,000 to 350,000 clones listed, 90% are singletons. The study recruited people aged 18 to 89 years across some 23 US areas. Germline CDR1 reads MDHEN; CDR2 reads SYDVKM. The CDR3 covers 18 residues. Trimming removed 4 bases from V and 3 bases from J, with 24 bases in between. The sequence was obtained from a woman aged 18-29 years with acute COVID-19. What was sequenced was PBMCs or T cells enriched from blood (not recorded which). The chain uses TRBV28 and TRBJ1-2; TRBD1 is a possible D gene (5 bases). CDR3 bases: TGTGCCAGCAGTTCTGGGGTAGGGGCCACCGGGTGGGACTATGGCTACACCTTC. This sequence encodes CASSSGVGATGWDYGYTF.